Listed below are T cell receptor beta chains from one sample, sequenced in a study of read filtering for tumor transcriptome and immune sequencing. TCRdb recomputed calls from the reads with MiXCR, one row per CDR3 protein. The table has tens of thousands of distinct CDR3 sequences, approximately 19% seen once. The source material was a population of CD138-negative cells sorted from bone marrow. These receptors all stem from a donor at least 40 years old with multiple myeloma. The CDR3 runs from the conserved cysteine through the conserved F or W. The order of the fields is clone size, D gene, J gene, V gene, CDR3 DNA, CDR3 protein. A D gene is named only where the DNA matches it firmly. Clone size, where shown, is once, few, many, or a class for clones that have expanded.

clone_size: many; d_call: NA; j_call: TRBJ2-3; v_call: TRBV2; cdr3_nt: TGTGCCAGCAGTGTCGGCGGGGGCACAGATACGCAGTATTTT; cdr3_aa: CASSVGGGTDTQYF
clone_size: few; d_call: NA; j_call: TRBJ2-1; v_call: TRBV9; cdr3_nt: TGTGCCAGCAGCACTGGGCACCACAATGAGCAGTTCTTC; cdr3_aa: CASSTGHHNEQFF
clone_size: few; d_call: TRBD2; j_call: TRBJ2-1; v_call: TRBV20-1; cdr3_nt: TGCAGTGCTCGAACCCCGACTAGCGGGAATGAGCAGTTCTTC; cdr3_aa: CSARTPTSGNEQFF
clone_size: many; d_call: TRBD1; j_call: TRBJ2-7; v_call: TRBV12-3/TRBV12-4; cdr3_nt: TGTGCCAGCAGCCAAACAGGGGGCGAGCAGTACTTC; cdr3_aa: CASSQTGGEQYF
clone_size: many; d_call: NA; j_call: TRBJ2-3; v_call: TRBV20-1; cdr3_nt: TGCAGTATCCGGAGCACTAGCACAGATACGCAGTATTTT; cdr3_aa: CSIRSTSTDTQYF
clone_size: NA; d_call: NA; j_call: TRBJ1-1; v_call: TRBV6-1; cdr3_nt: TGTGCCAGCAGTGAAGTGTGGCCCACCGGGAGTTATAACACTGAAGCTTTCTTT; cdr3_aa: CASSEVWPTGSYNTEAFF
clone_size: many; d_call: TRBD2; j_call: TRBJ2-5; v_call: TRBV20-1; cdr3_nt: TGCAGTGCAATGGGACTAGCGGGAGAACCGGAGACCCAGTACTTC; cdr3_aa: CSAMGLAGEPETQYF
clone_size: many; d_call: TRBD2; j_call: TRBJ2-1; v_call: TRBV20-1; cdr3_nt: TGCAGTGCTAAAGGACTAGGACACTACAATGAGCAGTTCTTC; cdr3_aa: CSAKGLGHYNEQFF
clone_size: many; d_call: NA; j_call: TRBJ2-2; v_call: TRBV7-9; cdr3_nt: TGTGCCAGCAAAGGGACGGTCACCGGGGAGCTGTTTTTT; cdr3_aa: CASKGTVTGELFF
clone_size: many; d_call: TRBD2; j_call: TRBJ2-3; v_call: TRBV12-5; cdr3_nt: TGTGCTAGTGGTGGTCAGCGGGGACGCACAGATACGCAGTATTTT; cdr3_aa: CASGGQRGRTDTQYF
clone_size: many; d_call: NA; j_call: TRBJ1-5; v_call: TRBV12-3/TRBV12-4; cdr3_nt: TGTGCCAGCAGCCTATATAGCAATCAGCCCCAGCATTTT; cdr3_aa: CASSLYSNQPQHF
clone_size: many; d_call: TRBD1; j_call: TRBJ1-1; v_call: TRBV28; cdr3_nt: TGTGCCAGCAGTGGGACAGGTGACACTGAAGCTTTCTTT; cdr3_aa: CASSGTGDTEAFF
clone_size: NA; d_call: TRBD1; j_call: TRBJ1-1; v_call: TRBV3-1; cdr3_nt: TGTGCCAGCAGCCAACAGACAGGGTCAACTGAAGCTTTCTTT; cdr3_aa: CASSQQTGSTEAFF
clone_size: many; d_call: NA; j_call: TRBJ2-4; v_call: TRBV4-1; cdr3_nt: TGCGCCAGCAGCCAAGAACTAGCCAAAAACATTCAGTACTTC; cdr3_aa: CASSQELAKNIQYF
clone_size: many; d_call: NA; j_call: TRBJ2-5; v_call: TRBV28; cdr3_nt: TGTGCCAGTGCTGGGTCCGACAAGAGCCAAGAGACCCAGTACTTC; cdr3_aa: CASAGSDKSQETQYF
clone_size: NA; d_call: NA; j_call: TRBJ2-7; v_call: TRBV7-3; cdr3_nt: TGTGCCAGCAGCTTCCCCGGCTACGAGCAGTACTTC; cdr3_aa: CASSFPGYEQYF
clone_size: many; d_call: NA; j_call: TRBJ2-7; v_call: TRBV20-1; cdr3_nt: TGCAGTGCTAGAGATTTTACAACGGTCCACGAGCAGTACTTC; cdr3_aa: CSARDFTTVHEQYF
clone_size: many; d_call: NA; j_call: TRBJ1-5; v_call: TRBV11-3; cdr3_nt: TGTGCCAGCAGCTTAGGTAACGGTGCTGCTAGCAATCAGCCCCAGCATTTT; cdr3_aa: CASSLGNGAASNQPQHF
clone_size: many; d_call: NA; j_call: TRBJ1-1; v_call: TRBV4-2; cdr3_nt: TGTGCCAGCAGCCAAGGGATGAGTCTAGCTTTCTTT; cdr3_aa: CASSQGMSLAFF
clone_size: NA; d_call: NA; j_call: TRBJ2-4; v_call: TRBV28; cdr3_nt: TGTGCCAGCAGTCCCGCGACAGGAAATTACATTCAGTACTTC; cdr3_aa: CASSPATGNYIQYF
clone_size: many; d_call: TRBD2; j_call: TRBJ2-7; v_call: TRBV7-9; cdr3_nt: TGTGCCAGCAGCTTAGGCGGGAGGGCCTCGTACGAGCAGTACTTC; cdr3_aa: CASSLGGRASYEQYF
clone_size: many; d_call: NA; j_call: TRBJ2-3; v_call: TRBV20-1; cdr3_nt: TGCAGTGCTGAACTACCCGGGACTCTCCCACTAGATACGCAGTATTTT; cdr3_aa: CSAELPGTLPLDTQYF
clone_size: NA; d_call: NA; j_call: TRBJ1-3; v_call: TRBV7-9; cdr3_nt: TGTGCCAGCAGATCGGACACCCAGGGAAACACCATATATTTT; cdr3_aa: CASRSDTQGNTIYF
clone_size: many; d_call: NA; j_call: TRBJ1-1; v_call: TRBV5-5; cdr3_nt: TGTGCCAGCACCATCCCCCTCCGACAATCGGTGGTCCCTGAAGCTTTCTTT; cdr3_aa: CASTIPLRQSVVPEAFF
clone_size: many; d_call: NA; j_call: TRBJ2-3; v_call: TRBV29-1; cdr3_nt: TGCAGCGTCGGGTCCCCCGTAGACACAGATACGCAGTATTTT; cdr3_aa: CSVGSPVDTDTQYF
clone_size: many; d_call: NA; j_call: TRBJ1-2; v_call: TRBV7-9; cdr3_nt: TGTGCCAGCAGCTTAGCCACCTATGGCTACACCTTC; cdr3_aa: CASSLATYGYTF
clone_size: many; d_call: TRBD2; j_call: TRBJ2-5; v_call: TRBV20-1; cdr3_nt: TGCAGTGCTAGAGATGTTAGCGGGAGGGCAAGGGGGGAGACCCAGTACTTC; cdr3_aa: CSARDVSGRARGETQYF
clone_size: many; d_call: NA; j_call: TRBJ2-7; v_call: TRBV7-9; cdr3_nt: TGTGCCAGCAGCTCACTAGCCAACGAGCAGTACTTC; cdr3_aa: CASSSLANEQYF
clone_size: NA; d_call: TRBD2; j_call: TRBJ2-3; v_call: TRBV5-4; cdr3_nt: TGTGCCAACAGCAGACTAGCGGGAGGCACAGATACGCAGTATTTT; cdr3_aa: CANSRLAGGTDTQYF
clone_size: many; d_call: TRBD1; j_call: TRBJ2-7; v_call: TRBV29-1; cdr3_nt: TGCAGCGCCACGGACAGGACCTACGAGCAGTACTTC; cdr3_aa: CSATDRTYEQYF
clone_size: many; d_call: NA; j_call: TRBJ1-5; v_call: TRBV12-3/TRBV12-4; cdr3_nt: TGTGCCAGCAGTTTAGGAGGACCTCAGCCCCAGCATTTT; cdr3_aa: CASSLGGPQPQHF
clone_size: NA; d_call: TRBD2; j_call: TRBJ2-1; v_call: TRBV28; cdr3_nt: TGTGCCAGCAGTTCGGCGGGACTAGCGGGAGGCCAGAGCTCCTACAATGAGCAGTTCTTC; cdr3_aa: CASSSAGLAGGQSSYNEQFF
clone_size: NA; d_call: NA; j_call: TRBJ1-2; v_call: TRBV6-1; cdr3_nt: TGTGCCAGCAGTCATGGACGGAACTATGGCTACACCTTC; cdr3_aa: CASSHGRNYGYTF
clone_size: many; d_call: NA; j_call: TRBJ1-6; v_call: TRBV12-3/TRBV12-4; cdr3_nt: TGTGCCACAACAGCTTCCTATAATTCACCCCTCCACTTT; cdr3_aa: CATTASYNSPLHF
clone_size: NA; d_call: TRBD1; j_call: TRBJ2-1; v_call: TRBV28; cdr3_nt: TGTGCCAGCAGCACAACAGGGGATAATTCCCTGAATGAGCAGTTCTTC; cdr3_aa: CASSTTGDNSLNEQFF
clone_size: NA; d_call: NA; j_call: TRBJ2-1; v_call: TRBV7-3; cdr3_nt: TGTGCCAGCAGCGCGGGACCTCTCGGCAATGAGCAGTTCTTC; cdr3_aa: CASSAGPLGNEQFF
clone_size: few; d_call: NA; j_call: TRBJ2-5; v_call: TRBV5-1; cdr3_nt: TGCGCCAGCAGCGCGGCTGGGACACACCAAGAGACCCAGTACTTC; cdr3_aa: CASSAAGTHQETQYF
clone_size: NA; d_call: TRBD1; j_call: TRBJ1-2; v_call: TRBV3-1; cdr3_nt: TGTGCCAGCAGCCCTATTGGGACAGGGGGCTATGGCTACACCTTC; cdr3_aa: CASSPIGTGGYGYTF
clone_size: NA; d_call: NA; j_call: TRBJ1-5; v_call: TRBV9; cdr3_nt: TGTGCCAGCAGCTCCGGGACACAAAATAGCAATCAGCCCCAGCATTTT; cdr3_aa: CASSSGTQNSNQPQHF
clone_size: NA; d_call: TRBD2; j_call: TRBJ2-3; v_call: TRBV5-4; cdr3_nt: TGTGCCAGCAGCATAGGACTAGTGGCTGGAGATACGCAGTATTTT; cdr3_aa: CASSIGLVAGDTQYF
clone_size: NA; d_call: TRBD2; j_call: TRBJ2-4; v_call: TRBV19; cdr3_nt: TGTGCCAGTAGCAGCGGGGGTCCGACCAGCGGAAACATTCAGTACTTC; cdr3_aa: CASSSGGPTSGNIQYF
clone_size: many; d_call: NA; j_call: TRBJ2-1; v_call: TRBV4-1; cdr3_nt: TGCGCCAGCAGCCAAGTTTACAGACCCTACAATGAGCAGTTCTTC; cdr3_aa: CASSQVYRPYNEQFF
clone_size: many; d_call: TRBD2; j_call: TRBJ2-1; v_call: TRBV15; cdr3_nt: TGTGCCACCAGCACGTCCCATAGCGGGAGCTGGAGGAATGAGCAGTTCTTC; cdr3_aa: CATSTSHSGSWRNEQFF
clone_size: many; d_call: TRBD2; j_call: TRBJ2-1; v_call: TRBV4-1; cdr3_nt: TGCGCCAGCAGCCAGATGAAGGGAGCGGGAGGGCCGAACGTATACAATGAGCAGTTCTTC; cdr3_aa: CASSQMKGAGGPNVYNEQFF
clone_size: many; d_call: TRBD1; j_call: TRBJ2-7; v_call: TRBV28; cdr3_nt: TGTGCCAGCAGTCCCCTCGACAGGGGGCGGTACGAGCAGTACTTC; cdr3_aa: CASSPLDRGRYEQYF